Described below is a single T cell receptor beta chain sequence and its context. The antigen is undetermined. The sample comes from a study of graft-versus-host responses after intestinal transplantation. Study in general: All recipients were given anti-thymocyte globulin induction, and tacrolimus and steroids were then administered for about three years.

The study's findings and limits: GvH clones occurred in recipient marrow; some first appeared in ileum or blood. Allografts from individuals with graft-donor T cell macrochimerism displayed high graft-versus-host to host-versus-graft clonal ratios.

Once graft tissue had been processed, intraepithelial and lamina propria lymphocytes were released. V was clipped by 6 bases and J by 0 bases; unmatched bases: 4. The CDR3 is made up of 16 amino acids. Germline V gene sequence: CDR1 MNHNY, CDR2 SVGAGI (reference sequence). The table came from immunoSEQ multiplex PCR; TCRdb's copy has only in-frame clones and leaves some out. The repertoire has about 14,000 clones, around 63% of them found once; the top ten carry about 13%. The sample in question was ileum tissue, obtained 524 days after transplant. The chain employs TRBV6-6 and TRBJ1-3; 11 bases align to TRBD1. The source is a human patient who received an intestinal transplant, so some T cells may come from the graft donor. CDR3 bases: TGTGCCAGCAGAACCGGGACAGGGGGCTCTGGAAACACCATATATTTT. It encodes CASRTGTGGSGNTIYF.